Listed here are 25 T cell receptor beta chains from one sample, sequenced in a study of cytomegalovirus exposure and HLA in healthy donors. 13 Jbeta primers and 60 Vbeta primers were used for the PCR. Only in-frame clones appear in the TCRdb table, and some are missing; sequencing was by immunoSEQ multiplex PCR. The table gives about 140,000 clones; the top ten clones make up 0.96% of it. Input material: PBMCs. These TCRs come from a male donor in good health and CMV-seronegative.

The chain links TRBV5-1 to TRBJ1-3, with D hard to call. V was cut by 2 bases and J by 0 bases, with 15 bases left in between. The length of the CDR3 is 17 residues. Germline lookup yields CDR1 SGHRS and CDR2 YFSETQ. CDR3 in DNA: TGCGCCAGCAGCTTATCCGGAGCTTTCGACTCTGGAAACACCATATATTTT. Translating gives CASSLSGAFDSGNTIYF.

Notes on this clone: The identical CDR3 is also encoded by other nucleotide sequences in the sample. This chain links TRBV7-3 with TRBJ2-5; D call uncertain. The germline V gene encodes CDR1 SGHTA and CDR2 FQGTGA. Deletions cut 0 bases from V and 2 bases from J, with 4 bases between. The CDR3 totals 13 residues. Here the CDR3 reads CASSLTRQETQYF. CDR3 bases: TGTGCCAGCAGCTTAACCAGGCAAGAGACCCAGTACTTC.

This chain uses TRBV7-9 with TRBJ2-2, with 8 bases fitting TRBD1. Unmatched junction bases numbered 6, after V lost 6 bases and J lost 3 bases. Per germline, CDR1 SEHNR and CDR2 FQNEAQ (reference sequence). The CDR3 is 15 amino acids. The CDR3 loop reads CASRTGQGDTGELFF. DNA of the CDR3: TGTGCCAGCAGGACCGGACAGGGAGACACCGGGGAGCTGTTTTTT.

This chain uses TRBV5-6 with TRBJ2-1, with D possibly matching TRBD1 (6 bases). CDR1 is SGHDT, CDR2 YYEEEE, per germline. V shed 0 bases and J shed 5 bases, with 12 bases lying between them. The CDR3 sequence is 15 residues long. The CDR3 is CASSLGTRDNNEQFF. The CDR3 nucleotides read TGTGCCAGCAGCTTGGGTACCCGGGACAACAATGAGCAGTTCTTC.

The chain combines TRBV7-2 with TRBJ1-2; TRBD1 matches at 7 bases. This CDR3 region has 13 residues. Trimming at V came to 4 bases and at J to 5 bases, leaving 4 bases not matched to a gene. Germline CDR1 SGHTA, CDR2 FQGNSA. The CDR3: CASSSRDSYGYTF. In nucleotides, the CDR3 is TGTGCCAGCAGCTCCCGGGACAGTTATGGCTACACCTTC.

This chain connects TRBV30 to TRBJ2-1; maybe TRBD2 (6 bases). The germline V gene encodes CDR1 GTSNPN and CDR2 SVGIG (reference sequence). This CDR3 has 16 residues. Between the trimmed V and J ends, which lost 1 base and 1 base, there was a span of 14 bases. The DNA for the CDR3 is TGTGCCTGGAGTGCAGATCGGACTACATCCTACAATGAGCAGTTCTTC. Translation: CAWSADRTTSYNEQFF.

The chain combines TRBV5-1 with TRBJ1-3, with 9 positions matching TRBD1. This CDR3 has 13 amino acids. With V trimmed by 4 bases and J by 8 bases, 4 bases remained unmatched. CDR1 and CDR2 from the germline V gene are SGHRS and YFSETQ. CDR3 amino acids: CASSTDRGDTIYF. For the CDR3, the DNA is TGCGCCAGCAGCACGGACAGGGGAGACACCATATATTTT.

The chain has TRBV5-1 and TRBJ2-3; 9 positions match TRBD2. The V and J ends lost 0 bases and 3 bases, in that order; junction bases with no gene match: 11. The V gene's germline CDR1 is SGHRS and CDR2 YFSETQ. The CDR3 loop spans 18 amino acids. CDR3 amino acids: CASSLDVSSGSFTDTQYF. The CDR3 DNA sequence: TGCGCCAGCAGCTTGGATGTCAGTAGCGGGAGTTTTACAGATACGCAGTATTTT.

This sequence joins TRBV4-1 and TRBJ2-5; perhaps TRBD2 as D (7 bases). The J call may be wrong; the DNA end is better matched by TRBJ2-7. This CDR3 has 16 residues. CDR1 MGHRA and CDR2 YSYEKL come from the germline V gene. The CDR3 coding sequence is TGCGCCAGCAGCCCAGGGAGGGGGGACGGAGCCTACGAGCAGTACTTC. Protein product: CASSPGRGDGAYEQYF.

The chain couples TRBV10-2 to TRBJ2-2, with a tentative D call TRBD2 (6 bases). Trimming shortened V by 4 bases and J by 1 base, and 10 bases separated the two germline ends. This CDR3 is 15 amino acids long. CDR1 WSHSY and CDR2 SAAADI come from the germline V gene. CDR3 DNA: TGCGCCAGCAGTGCGACGGGACTGAACACCGGGGAGCTGTTTTTT. Its translation is CASSATGLNTGELFF.

The V gene is TRBV7-8, the J gene TRBJ1-5; D call uncertain. There are 12 residues in the CDR3. V gave up 5 bases and J gave up 3 bases, with 5 bases separating them. Germline V gives CDR1 SGHVS, CDR2 FQNEAQ. CDR3 DNA sequence: TGTGCCAGCAGCCCTACCAATCAGCCCCAGCATTTT. Amino acid sequence: CASSPTNQPQHF.

This chain joins TRBV4-2 and TRBJ2-7; 13 bases are shared with TRBD2. Germline CDR1 and CDR2: LGHNA and YNFKEQ. CDR3 length: 17 amino acids. The V and J ends lost 0 bases and 3 bases, in that order; junction bases with no gene match: 5. The CDR3 bases are TGTGCCAGCAGCCAAGACGGGACTAGCGGGATCAGCTACGAGCAGTACTTC. It translates to CASSQDGTSGISYEQYF.

The chain combines TRBV10-2 with TRBJ2-7, with TRBD1 matching over 7 bases. The length of the CDR3 is 14 residues. After removal of 5 bases from V and 4 bases from J, the junction contained 8 bases not matched to a gene. CDR1 and CDR2 from the germline V gene are WSHSY and SAAADI. The CDR3 sequence: CASSLGTELYEQYF. The CDR3 region has the DNA TGCGCCAGCAGTCTTGGGACAGAACTATACGAGCAGTACTTC.

This chain joins TRBV28 and TRBJ1-5; possibly TRBD1 for D (6 bases). The CDR3 spans 12 residues. Germline CDR1 and CDR2: MDHEN and SYDVKM. V lost 10 bases to trimming and J lost 4 bases, with 11 bases between them. DNA of the CDR3: TGTGCCACAACAGGGTCTAATCAGCCCCAGCATTTT. Translating it yields CATTGSNQPQHF.

J is TRBJ2-7 and V is TRBV19, with D perhaps matching TRBD2 (6 bases). Germline CDR1 LNHDA, CDR2 SQIVND (reference sequence). The CDR3 loop spans 13 amino acids. The V gene lost 7 bases and the J gene lost 4 bases, with 14 bases spanning the gap. Written as DNA, the CDR3 is TGTGCCAGTACGGACGGGAGTGGGTACGAGCAGTACTTC. It translates to CASTDGSGYEQYF.

This chain connects TRBV2 to TRBJ2-5; the D gene is possibly TRBD2 (5 bases). CDR1 SNHLY and CDR2 FYNNEI come from the germline V gene. CDR3 length equals 14 residues. Trimming left V 1 base short and J 6 bases short, with 12 bases between. CDR3 nucleotides: TGTGCCAGCAGTGAAGAAGTCGGGATGAAGACCCAGTACTTC. Its protein product is CASSEEVGMKTQYF.

This chain uses TRBV6-5 with TRBJ2-1; 7 bases agree with TRBD1. The CDR3 length is 13 residues. Per the germline V gene, CDR1 is MNHEY and CDR2 is SVGAGI. The J segment lost 6 bases and the V segment lost 6 bases, leaving 5 bases of the junction unmatched. DNA of the CDR3: TGTGCCAGCAGGAGACAGGGCCCCAATGAGCAGTTCTTC. This gives the protein CASRRQGPNEQFF.

J is TRBJ1-1 and V is TRBV29-1; 11 nucleotides align to TRBD1. Germline V lookup: CDR1 SQVTM, CDR2 ANQGSEA. V was clipped by 4 bases and J by 4 bases; unmatched bases: 2. The CDR3 consists of 13 residues. CDR3 nucleotides: TGCAGCGTTGGGACAGGGGGCCTCACTGAAGCTTTCTTT. Protein: CSVGTGGLTEAFF.

The V and J genes are TRBV30 and TRBJ2-2; TRBD2 might be the D (5 bases). The CDR3 runs to 15 residues. V dropped 7 bases and J dropped 1 base, with 16 bases sitting between them. The germline V gene encodes CDR1 GTSNPN and CDR2 SVGIG (reference sequence). The CDR3 region is CASWTGKLNTGELFF. CDR3 nucleotides: TGTGCCTCGTGGACTGGGAAACTGAACACCGGGGAGCTGTTTTTT.

As for this clone: Other DNA variants within this sample encode the same CDR3. The J gene is TRBJ1-1, the V gene TRBV9; perhaps TRBD1 as D (5 bases). The germline V gene has CDR1 SGDLS and CDR2 YYNGEE. V was pared by 0 bases and J by 3 bases, with 6 bases between. The length of the CDR3 is 13 residues. DNA for the CDR3: TGTGCCAGCAGCGTAGGGGGGGACACTGAAGCTTTCTTT. Amino acids: CASSVGGDTEAFF.

The CDR3 loop is CASSQSSLAGGYEQYF. The CDR3 DNA follows: TGTGCCAGCAGCCAAAGTTCGCTAGCGGGGGGCTACGAGCAGTACTTC. The chain links TRBV4-2 to TRBJ2-7, with 11 positions matching TRBD2. V shed 2 bases, J shed 3 bases, and the junction held 6 bases outside the gene matches. The CDR3 is 16 residues long. Germline V gene lookup returns CDR1 LGHNA and CDR2 YNFKEQ.

The chain employs TRBV30 and TRBJ1-4, with 7 bases aligning to TRBD1. The V gene's germline CDR1 is GTSNPN and CDR2 SVGIG (reference sequence). With V trimmed by 0 bases and J by 11 bases, 12 bases remained unmatched. The CDR3 is 15 amino acids. As DNA, the CDR3 is TGTGCCTGGAGTGTACAGGGGATCCTCGCGGAGAAACTGTTTTTT. As protein: CAWSVQGILAEKLFF.

The chain couples TRBV18 to TRBJ2-5; 9 positions match TRBD2. Germline CDR1 is KGHSH and CDR2 is LQKENI. Trimming at V came to 5 bases and at J to 4 bases, leaving 2 bases not matched to a gene. The CDR3 is 13 residues long. The CDR3 nucleotides are TGTGCCAGCTCAGGGGGACTAGCAGAGACCCAGTACTTC. This codes for CASSGGLAETQYF. The whole variable domain, filled in from reference TRBV18 and TRBJ2-5, reads NAGVMQNPRHLVRRRGQEARLRCSPMKGHSHVYWYRQLPEEGLKFMVYLQKENIIDESGMPKERFSAEFPKEGPSILRIQQVVRGDSAAYFCASSGGLAETQYFGPGTRLLVL.

The rearrangement links TRBV7-2 to TRBJ1-2; the D gene is possibly TRBD1 (6 bases). V lost 2 bases and J lost 5, with 12 bases in between. The CDR3 runs 14 residues. The germline V gene has CDR1 SGHTA and CDR2 FQGNSA. The chain's CDR3 is CASSLPRGRYGYTF. The CDR3 DNA follows: TGTGCCAGCAGCTTACCGCGGGGGCGGTATGGCTACACCTTC.

The J gene is TRBJ1-2, the V gene TRBV7-8, with a tentative D call TRBD1 (5 bases). The V end was cut by 6 bases, the J end by 5 bases, with 22 bases between. CDR1 is SGHVS and CDR2 is FQNEAQ in the germline V gene. This CDR3 has 16 amino acids. DNA for the CDR3: TGTGCCAGCAGTCGACCATTCGCGGGGGAGCCGTATGGCTACACCTTC. Residues: CASSRPFAGEPYGYTF.